Listed below are T cell receptor beta chains from one sample, sequenced in a study of post-analysis software for immune sequencing data. TCRdb re-derived calls from the PCR reads in MiXCR, one entry per CDR3 protein. The sample lists 600,000 to 750,000 distinct CDR3 sequences; approximately 60% were seen once. The source material was blood. The source is a girl aged 2 to 10 with multiple sclerosis. CDR3s leave out the opening cysteine and the closing phenylalanine or tryptophan. Each record gives: V gene, CDR3 protein.

TRBV7-3,ASSLSPQGRETQY
TRBV10-1,ASNGEQF
TRBV20-1,SARAFRDPRLRTDTQY
TRBV21-1,ASSKSDTKETQY
TRBV25-1,ASSDRGASYGHT
TRBV4-3,ASSLQTERGRKETQY
TRBV5-1,ASSLPAPYEQY
TRBV11-2,ASSLAGFRNEQY
TRBV5-5,ASSLGAGHATNEKLF
TRBV12-3/TRBV12-4,ASTPWMGEDNEQF
TRBV6-2/TRBV6-3,ASSYSPHSLVSYEQY
TRBV27,ASSPRDRLWGYGYT
TRBV7-2,ASSQTRGPGYGYT
TRBV5-1,AGRDLYEQY
TRBV20-1,SPSGIGTDTQY
TRBV6-5,ASSYSLANEQF
TRBV18,ASSPLTRFYNEQF
TRBV2,ASRRGLTPDYEQY
TRBV20-1,SASSDYRSYEQY
TRBV9,ASSVRGQSYEQY
TRBV12-3/TRBV12-4,ASSSRQAGEQY
TRBV20-1,SAILPVGMEETQY
TRBV9,AGSSTSGSFEQY
TRBV20-1,SAQRQGDTEAF
TRBV20-1,SALSRGLAGGRSYEQY
TRBV28,ASSLGTIAKNIQY
TRBV24-1,ATSDGGIGDIYT
TRBV4-3,ASSQDTEPYNGQF
TRBV9,ASSPNLALYNEQF
TRBV20-1,SARSHWTSGLSSYNEQF
TRBV7-2,ASSAQGSNQPQH
TRBV7-9,ASSVGLASEQF
TRBV10-2,ASSEVLSGGYT
TRBV18,ASSPRVLAGSYEQY
TRBV12-3/TRBV12-4,ASSLTSGSGQETQY
TRBV20-1,SARDVAGSNEQY
TRBV27,ASSLWGSPETQY
TRBV29-1,SVELTGPDYGYT
TRBV7-2,ASSLAGGPPDTQY
TRBV29-1,SARGRTGEQY
TRBV2,ASSVTETGSYNEQF